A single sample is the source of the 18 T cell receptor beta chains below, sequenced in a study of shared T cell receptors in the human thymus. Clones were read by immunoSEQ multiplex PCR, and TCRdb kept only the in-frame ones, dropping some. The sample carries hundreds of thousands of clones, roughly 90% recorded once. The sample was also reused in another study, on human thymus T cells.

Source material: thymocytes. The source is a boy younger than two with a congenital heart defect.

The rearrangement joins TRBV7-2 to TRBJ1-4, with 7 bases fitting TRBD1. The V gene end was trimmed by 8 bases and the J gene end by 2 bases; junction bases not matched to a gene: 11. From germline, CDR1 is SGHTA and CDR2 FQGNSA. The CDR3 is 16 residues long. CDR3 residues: CASHDRAGATNEKLFF. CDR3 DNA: TGTGCCAGCCACGACAGGGCCGGGGCGACTAATGAAAAACTGTTTTTT.

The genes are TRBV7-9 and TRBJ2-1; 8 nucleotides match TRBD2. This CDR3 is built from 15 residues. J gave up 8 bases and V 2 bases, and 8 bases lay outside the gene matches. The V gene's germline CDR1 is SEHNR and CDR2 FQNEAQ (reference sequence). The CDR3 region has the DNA TGTGCCAGCAGCTTAAGACGGGAGGGGGGCCATGAGCAGTTCTTC. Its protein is CASSLRREGGHEQFF.

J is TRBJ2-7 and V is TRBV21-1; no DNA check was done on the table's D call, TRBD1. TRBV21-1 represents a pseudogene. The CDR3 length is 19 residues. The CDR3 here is CASSKVKRDRDKRIYEQYF. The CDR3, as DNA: TGTGCCAGCAGCAAAGTTAAAAGGGACAGGGACAAAAGGATCTACGAGCAGTACTTC.

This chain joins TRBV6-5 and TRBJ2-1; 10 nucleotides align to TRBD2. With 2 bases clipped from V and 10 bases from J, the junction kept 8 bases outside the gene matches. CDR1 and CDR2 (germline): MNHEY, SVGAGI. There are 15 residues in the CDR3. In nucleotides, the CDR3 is TGTGCCAGCAGTTACCCAACTAGCGGGAACCAGGAGCAGTTCTTC. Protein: CASSYPTSGNQEQFF.

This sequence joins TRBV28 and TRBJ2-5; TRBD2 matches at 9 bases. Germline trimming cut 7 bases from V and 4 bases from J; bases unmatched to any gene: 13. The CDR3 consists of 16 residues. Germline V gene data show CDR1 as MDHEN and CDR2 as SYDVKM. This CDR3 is CASNLWREGCAETQYF. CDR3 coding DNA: TGTGCCAGCAATCTCTGGCGGGAGGGCTGTGCAGAGACCCAGTACTTC.

CDR3 coding DNA: TGTGCCAGCAGTTATATCAGCTCCTACAATGAGCAGTTCTTC. Its translation: CASSYISSYNEQFF. V and J are TRBV27 and TRBJ2-1; D gene unclear. The CDR3 extends over 14 amino acids. Deletions cut 4 bases from V and 0 bases from J, with 7 bases between. Germline CDR1 MNHEY, CDR2 SMNVEV (reference sequence).

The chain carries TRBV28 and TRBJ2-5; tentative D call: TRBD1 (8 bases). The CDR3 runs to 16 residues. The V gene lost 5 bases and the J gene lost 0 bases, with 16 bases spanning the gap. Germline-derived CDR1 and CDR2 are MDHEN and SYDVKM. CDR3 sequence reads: CASSPRTGRDQETQYF. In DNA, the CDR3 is TGTGCCAGCAGTCCTCGGACAGGGAGGGACCAAGAGACCCAGTACTTC.

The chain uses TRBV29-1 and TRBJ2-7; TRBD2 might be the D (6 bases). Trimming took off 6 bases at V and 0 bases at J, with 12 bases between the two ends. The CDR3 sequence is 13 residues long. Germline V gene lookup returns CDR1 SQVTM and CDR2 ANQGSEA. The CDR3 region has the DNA TGCAGCGTAGCTAGCGAGAGCTCCTACGAGCAGTACTTC. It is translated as CSVASESSYEQYF.

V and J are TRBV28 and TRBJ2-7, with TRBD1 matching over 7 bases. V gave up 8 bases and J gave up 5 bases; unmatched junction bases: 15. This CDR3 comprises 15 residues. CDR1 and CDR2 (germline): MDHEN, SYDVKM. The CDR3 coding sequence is TGTGCCAGCCTGTCCCCGCCAGGGGGAGAGGACGAGCAGTACTTC. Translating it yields CASLSPPGGEDEQYF.

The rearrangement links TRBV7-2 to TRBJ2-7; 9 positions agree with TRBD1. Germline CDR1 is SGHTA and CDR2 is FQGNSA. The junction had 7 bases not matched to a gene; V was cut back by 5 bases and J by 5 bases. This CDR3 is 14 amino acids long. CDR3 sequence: CASSPGTGSNEQYF. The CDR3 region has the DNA TGTGCCAGCAGCCCGGGGACAGGGAGCAACGAGCAGTACTTC.

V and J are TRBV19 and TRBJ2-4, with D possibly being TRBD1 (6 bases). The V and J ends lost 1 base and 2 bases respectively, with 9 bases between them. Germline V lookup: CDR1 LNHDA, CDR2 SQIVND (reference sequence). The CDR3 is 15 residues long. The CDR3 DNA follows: TGTGCCAGTAGTATAGGGACAGCCCCCAAAAACATTCAGTACTTC. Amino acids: CASSIGTAPKNIQYF. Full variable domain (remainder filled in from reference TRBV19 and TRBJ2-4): DGGITQSPKYLFRKEGQNVTLSCEQNLNHDAMYWYRQDPGQGLRLIYYSQIVNDFQKGDIAEGYSVSREKKESFPLTVTSAQKNPTAFYLCASSIGTAPKNIQYFGAGTRLSVL.

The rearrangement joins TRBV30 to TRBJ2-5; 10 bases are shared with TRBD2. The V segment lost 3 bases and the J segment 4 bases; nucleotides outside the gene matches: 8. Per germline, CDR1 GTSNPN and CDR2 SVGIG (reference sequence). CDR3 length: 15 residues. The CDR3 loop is CAWRVSGRALETQYF. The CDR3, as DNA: TGTGCCTGGAGGGTGAGCGGGAGGGCATTAGAGACCCAGTACTTC.

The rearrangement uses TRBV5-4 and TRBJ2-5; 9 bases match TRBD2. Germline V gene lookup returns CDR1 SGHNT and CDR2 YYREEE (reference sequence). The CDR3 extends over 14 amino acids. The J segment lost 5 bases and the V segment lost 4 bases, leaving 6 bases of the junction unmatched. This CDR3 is CASSNRRGGETQYF. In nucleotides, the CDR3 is TGTGCCAGCAGCAATCGGCGGGGGGGGGAGACCCAGTACTTC.

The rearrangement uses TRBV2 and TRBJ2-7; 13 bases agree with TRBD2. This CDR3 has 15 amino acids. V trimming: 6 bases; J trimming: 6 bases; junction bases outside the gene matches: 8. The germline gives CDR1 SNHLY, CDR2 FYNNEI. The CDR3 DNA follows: TGTGCCAGCAGGACTGGGACTAGCGGGACGGGCGAGCAGTACTTC. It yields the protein CASRTGTSGTGEQYF.

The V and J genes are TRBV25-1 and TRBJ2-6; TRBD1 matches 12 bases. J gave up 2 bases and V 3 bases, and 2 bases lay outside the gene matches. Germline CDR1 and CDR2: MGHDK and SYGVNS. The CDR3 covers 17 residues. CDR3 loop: CASSEGQGAPGANVLTF. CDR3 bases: TGTGCCAGCAGTGAGGGACAGGGGGCGCCTGGGGCCAACGTCCTGACTTTC.

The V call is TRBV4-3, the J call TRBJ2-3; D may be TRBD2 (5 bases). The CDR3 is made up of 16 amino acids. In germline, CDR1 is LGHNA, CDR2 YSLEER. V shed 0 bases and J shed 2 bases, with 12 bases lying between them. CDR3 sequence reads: CASSQEGRTTTDTQYF. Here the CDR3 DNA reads TGCGCCAGCAGCCAAGAGGGGAGAACTACCACAGATACGCAGTATTTT.

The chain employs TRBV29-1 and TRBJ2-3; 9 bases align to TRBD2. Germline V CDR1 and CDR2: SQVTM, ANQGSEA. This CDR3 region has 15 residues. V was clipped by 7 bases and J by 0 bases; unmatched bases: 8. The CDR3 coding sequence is TGCAGCGCCCCCCGGACTAGCGATAGCACAGATACGCAGTATTTT. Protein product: CSAPRTSDSTDTQYF.

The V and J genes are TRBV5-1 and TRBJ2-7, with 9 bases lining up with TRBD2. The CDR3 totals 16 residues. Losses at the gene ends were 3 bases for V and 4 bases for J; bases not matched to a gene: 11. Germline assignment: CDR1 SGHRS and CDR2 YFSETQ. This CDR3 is CASSWDSGTSLYEQYF. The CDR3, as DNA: TGCGCCAGCAGCTGGGACTCCGGGACTAGCCTTTACGAGCAGTACTTC.